These 22 T cell receptor beta chains originate from one sample sequenced in a study of breast tumors, draining lymph nodes, adjacent tissues. MiXCR was run by TCRdb on the multiplex PCR reads, yielding one entry per CDR3 protein. The table includes 200,000 to 250,000 distinct CDR3 sequences, under 40% detected once. Axillary draining lymph nodes of breast cancer patients supplied the node samples. Sequenced sample: axillary lymph node tissue. These receptors all stem from a female donor with breast cancer. Some clones in this sample may be carry-over from other donors' samples.

Concerning this clonotype: A much bigger clone sits one base away, suggesting this may be a read error. The chain combines TRBV7-9 with TRBJ2-2; 12 bases map to TRBD2. V shed 5 bases, J shed 0 bases, and the junction held 4 bases outside the gene matches. The CDR3 runs 17 residues. CDR1 is SEHNR and CDR2 is FQNEAQ in the germline V gene (reference sequence). CDR3 DNA sequence: TGTGCCAGCAGCCCCGGACTAGCGGGGACGAACACCGGGGAGCTGTTTTTT. Translating gives CASSPGLAGTNTGELFF.

The chain combines TRBV7-6 with TRBJ1-1; 8 bases map to TRBD1. Looked up from germline, CDR1 is SGHVS and CDR2 is FNYEAQ. The CDR3 length is 14 residues. V shed 7 bases and J 1 base; nucleotides not matched to a gene: 5. CDR3 nucleotides: TGTGCCAGCAACTTGGGGACAGGGAACACTGAAGCTTTCTTT. This codes for CASNLGTGNTEAFF. Full variable domain (outside the CDR3, taken from reference TRBV7-6 and TRBJ1-1): GAGVSQSPRYKVTKRGQDVALRCDPISGHVSLYWYRQALGQGPEFLTYFNYEAQQDKSGLPNDRFSAERPEGSISTLTIQRTEQRDSAMYRCASNLGTGNTEAFFGQGTRLTVV.

This clonotype was seen more than once but under ten times. This chain links TRBV20-1 with TRBJ2-4; D may match TRBD1 or TRBD2 (5 bases each). CDR1 and CDR2 from the germline V gene are DFQATT and SNEGSKA (reference sequence). The CDR3 loop spans 16 amino acids. The ends were cut back, 1 base at V and 5 bases at J, with 18 bases in the middle. The CDR3 sequence is CSARATWGKEENIQYF. In nucleotides, the CDR3 is TGCAGTGCTAGAGCTACGTGGGGGAAGGAGGAAAACATTCAGTACTTC.

This clonotype has at least ten counts. The rearrangement joins TRBV5-1 to TRBJ1-4, with TRBD1 as a possible D gene (5 bases). V gave up 4 bases and J gave up 5 bases, with 15 bases separating them. The CDR3 runs to 15 residues. Looked up from germline, CDR1 is SGHRS and CDR2 is YFSETQ. In nucleotides, the CDR3 is TGCGCCAGCAGCCGGCAAACAGGACTCAATGAAAAACTGTTTTTT. It specifies CASSRQTGLNEKLFF.

This clonotype occurred once. No DNA is shown, since the ends of the CDR3 on it are uncertain; the CDR3 is the one TCRdb lists. The genes are TRBV5-1 and TRBJ2-3; no check of the table's D call, TRBD2, against the DNA was made. Germline loops: CDR1 SGHRS, CDR2 YFSETQ. A total of 17 residues make up the CDR3, ends included. The CDR3: CASSICSAYAGSDTQYF.

The V call is TRBV6-1, the J call TRBJ2-3, with TRBD2 matching 8 bases. J gave up 1 base and V 5 bases, and 5 bases lay outside the gene matches. Per germline, CDR1 MNHNS and CDR2 SASEGT. CDR3 length: 15 amino acids. CDR3 protein: CASSYKLAGTDTQYF. The DNA for the CDR3 is TGTGCCAGCAGTTACAAACTAGCGGGCACAGATACGCAGTATTTT.

The V and J genes are TRBV7-9 and TRBJ2-6; the D gene is possibly TRBD1 (6 bases). Deletions cut 0 bases from V and 2 bases from J, with 8 bases between. The CDR3 is 16 amino acids. The germline gives CDR1 SEHNR, CDR2 FQNEAQ (reference sequence). CDR3 sequence reads: CASSLAGTTGANVLTF. The CDR3 region has the DNA TGTGCCAGCAGCTTAGCGGGGACAACTGGGGCCAACGTCCTGACTTTC.

This clonotype was seen ten or more times. The chain couples TRBV24-1 to TRBJ2-2, with 7 bases that match TRBD2. Per the germline V gene, CDR1 is KGHDR and CDR2 is SFDVKD. Unmatched junction bases numbered 7, after V lost 3 bases and J lost 4 bases. CDR3 length: 16 amino acids. The CDR3 reads CATSDPGGTGTGELFF. In DNA form, the CDR3 reads TGTGCCACCAGTGATCCCGGGGGGACGGGCACCGGGGAGCTGTTTTTT.

This clonotype was counted a single time. The missing conserved phenylalanine or tryptophan at the end of this CDR3 makes a read error likely. Because the CDR3's place on the DNA is in doubt, the DNA is left out and the CDR3 is given as listed by TCRdb. This chain's CDR3 is CASSPKRYG. J is TRBJ2-6 and V is TRBV4-3. CDR1 is LGHNA and CDR2 is YSLEER in the germline V gene. The length of the CDR3 is 9 amino acids, counting both ends.

This clonotype was seen ten or more times. V usage is TRBV19 and J usage is TRBJ2-3; D is ambiguous. The CDR3 has 12 residues. Trimming removed 1 base from V and 7 bases from J, with 6 bases in between. In germline, CDR1 is LNHDA, CDR2 SQIVND (reference sequence). This CDR3 is CASSIVPYTQYF. CDR3 DNA: TGTGCCAGTAGTATAGTACCTTATACGCAGTATTTT.

This clonotype was counted many times. The genes are TRBV4-1 and TRBJ1-6; unclear D gene. The CDR3 consists of 15 residues. Germline lookup yields CDR1 MGHRA and CDR2 YSYEKL. The V end was cut by 1 base, the J end by 7 bases, with 11 bases between. CDR3 loop: CASSQVAAPNSPLHF. The CDR3, as DNA: TGCGCCAGCAGCCAAGTAGCAGCCCCCAATTCACCCCTCCACTTT.

The table lists this clonotype with many counts. The chain combines TRBV20-1 with TRBJ2-1, with TRBD2 identical over 12 bases. The J segment lost 8 bases and the V segment lost 7 bases, leaving 6 bases of the junction unmatched. Germline V lookup: CDR1 DFQATT, CDR2 SNEGSKA (reference sequence). The CDR3 consists of 13 residues. CDR3 region: CSGLAGGRDEQFF. For the CDR3, the DNA is TGCAGTGGGCTAGCGGGAGGGCGGGATGAGCAGTTCTTC.

This rearrangement joins TRBV10-3 to TRBJ2-1, with 9 nucleotides matching TRBD1. Germline V gives CDR1 ENHRY, CDR2 SYGVKD. Trimming at V came to 10 bases and at J to 3 bases, leaving 4 bases not matched to a gene. This CDR3 is built from 13 residues. The CDR3 DNA sequence: TGTGCCACTGGACAGGGGCACTACAATGAGCAGTTCTTC. Translating gives CATGQGHYNEQFF.

This clonotype came up a few times. The junction and the germline gene differ at one end; a read error may be behind it. This chain links TRBV7-7 with TRBJ1-3; D call uncertain. Germline values: CDR1 SSHAT, CDR2 FNYEAQ (reference sequence). CDR3 length equals 14 residues. The CDR3 region is CASSLAAGGNTIYF. The CDR3 DNA reads as TGTGCTAGCAGCTTAGCGGCGGGAGGAAACACCATATATTTT.

This clonotype has a count of ten or more. This chain connects TRBV20-1 to TRBJ2-7; D gene unclear. V lost 1 base and J lost 3, with 7 bases in between. The germline gives CDR1 DFQATT, CDR2 SNEGSKA (reference sequence). The CDR3 length is 12 residues. As DNA, the CDR3 is TGCAGTGCTAGAGGACCCCGCTACGAGCAGTACTTC. This codes for CSARGPRYEQYF.

The rearrangement links TRBV20-1 to TRBJ2-1; D might be TRBD2 (6 bases). Germline CDR1 is DFQATT and CDR2 is SNEGSKA (reference sequence). The V and J ends lost 5 bases and 0 bases respectively, with 14 bases between them. The length of the CDR3 is 15 residues. CDR3 sequence reads: CSASGTASSYNEQFF. CDR3 nucleotides: TGCAGTGCTTCCGGGACTGCGAGCTCCTACAATGAGCAGTTCTTC.

This clonotype was recorded at least ten times. The chain employs TRBV7-2 and TRBJ1-2; D is undetermined. The V end was cut by 0 bases, the J end by 8 bases, with 13 bases between. The CDR3 totals 14 residues. The germline gives CDR1 SGHTA, CDR2 FQGNSA. The CDR3 nucleotides are TGTGCCAGCAGCTTAGCCAGCCCTAAGTTGGGCTACACCTTC. Protein: CASSLASPKLGYTF.

Many counts were recorded for this clonotype. The chain carries TRBV6-5 and TRBJ1-2; D not resolved. The CDR3 sequence is 15 residues long. The V and J ends lost 1 base and 7 bases respectively, with 16 bases between them. From germline, CDR1 is MNHEY and CDR2 SVGAGI. CDR3 sequence reads: CASSYLPRIAAGYTF. The CDR3 DNA sequence: TGTGCCAGCAGTTACTTGCCCAGGATCGCGGCTGGCTACACCTTC.

This chain uses TRBV5-1 with TRBJ1-1; D unresolved. Between the trimmed V and J ends, which lost 0 bases and 3 bases, there was a span of 9 bases. CDR1 SGHRS and CDR2 YFSETQ come from the germline V gene. The CDR3 is 14 amino acids. The CDR3 region has the DNA TGCGCCAGCAGCTTGGCCCAATCGGACACTGAAGCTTTCTTT. Encoded protein: CASSLAQSDTEAFF.

This clonotype was counted a few times. V is TRBV30 and J is TRBJ2-1, with D hard to call. V lost 4 bases and J 2 bases, leaving 15 bases between the germline ends. Germline-derived CDR1 and CDR2 are GTSNPN and SVGIG (reference sequence). The CDR3 length is 15 residues. As DNA, the CDR3 is TGTGCCTGGAAGGGATCTCATCGCCCCTACAATGAGCAGTTCTTC. Its translation: CAWKGSHRPYNEQFF.

The chain couples TRBV7-2 to TRBJ1-1; D is ambiguous. Germline assignment: CDR1 SGHTA and CDR2 FQGNSA. CDR3 size: 13 residues. Trimming stripped 4 bases from V and 2 bases from J, with 8 bases between. As DNA, the CDR3 is TGTGCCAGCAGCTATAGAGGCAACACTGAAGCTTTCTTT. Protein: CASSYRGNTEAFF.

This clonotype has just a few counts. The rearrangement uses TRBV11-2 and TRBJ2-5, with D maybe TRBD2 (5 bases). The germline CDR1 and CDR2 sequences are SGHAT and FQNNGV. Trimming stripped 2 bases from V and 7 bases from J, with 11 bases between. The CDR3 has 13 amino acids. CDR3 in amino acids: CASSLTRKATQYF. The CDR3 nucleotides read TGTGCCAGCAGCTTAACTAGGAAAGCGACCCAGTACTTC.